These 16 T cell receptor beta chains came from one sample sequenced in a study of T cell repertoires in cytomegalovirus infection. TCRdb re-analysed the reads in MiXCR, keeping a single row per CDR3 protein. The repertoire holds around 100,000 distinct CDR3 sequences, around 10% seen once, with approximately 31% in the top ten. No antigens are known for them. Sequenced sample: PBMCs, sequenced either directly or after in vitro stimulation (not recorded which). These receptors all come from a human donor in good health (CMV status not recorded). Some clones in this sample may be carry-over from other donors' samples.

This clonotype was seen at least ten times. The V and J genes are TRBV5-4 and TRBJ1-1; tentatively, D is TRBD1 (5 bases). The CDR3 runs to 15 residues. CDR1 and CDR2 from the germline V gene are SGHNT and YYREEE (reference sequence). Trimming removed 3 bases from V and 5 bases from J, with 17 bases in between. The CDR3 coding sequence is TGTGCCAGCAGCTACTACGGGGGTTCAAGGACTGAAGCTTTCTTT. Its protein is CASSYYGGSRTEAFF.

This clonotype was counted between two and nine times. The rearrangement links TRBV11-2 to TRBJ2-3; 8 bases match TRBD2. The length of the CDR3 is 16 residues. Trimming at V came to 4 bases and at J to 4 bases, leaving 10 bases not matched to a gene. CDR1 SGHAT and CDR2 FQNNGV come from the germline V gene. CDR3 sequence (DNA): TGTGCCAGCAGCTCCGTCGGGACTAGAAGCGCAGATACGCAGTATTTT. This translates into CASSSVGTRSADTQYF. Combining the CDR3 with reference TRBV11-2 and TRBJ2-3 gives the whole variable domain EAGVAQSPRYKIIEKRQSVAFWCNPISGHATLYWYQQILGQGPKLLIQFQNNGVVDDSQLPKDRFSAERLKGVDSTLKIQPAKLEDSAVYLCASSSVGTRSADTQYFGPGTRLTVL.

This clonotype was seen more than once but under ten times. This sequence joins TRBV7-9 and TRBJ2-5; maybe TRBD1 (5 bases). The CDR3 runs to 16 residues. Germline-derived CDR1 and CDR2 are SEHNR and FQNEAQ (reference sequence). Trimming cost V 5 bases and J 7 bases, with 23 bases left between them. CDR3 in amino acids: CASSRRGAPGFGTQYF. The CDR3 DNA is TGTGCCAGCAGCCGCCGTGGGGCCCCAGGCTTCGGGACCCAGTACTTC.

The sample holds many counts of this clonotype. The CDR3: CASSPQGPGRAFF. In DNA form, the CDR3 reads TGTGCCAGCAGTCCTCAGGGGCCAGGGCGGGCTTTCTTT. The V gene is TRBV6-5, the J gene TRBJ1-1, with D possibly being TRBD1 (6 bases). Germline V gene lookup returns CDR1 MNHEY and CDR2 SVGAGI. CDR3 length: 13 amino acids. V lost 5 bases to trimming and J lost 11 bases, with 18 bases between them.

This clonotype was observed a few times. The rearrangement links TRBV6-1 to TRBJ2-3; TRBD2 matches at 9 bases. V lost 0 bases to trimming and J lost 5 bases; unmatched junction nucleotides: 6. Per germline, CDR1 MNHNS and CDR2 SASEGT. This CDR3 is built from 16 residues. This chain's CDR3 is CASSEAAAGGKDTQYF. In DNA form, the CDR3 reads TGTGCCAGCAGTGAAGCAGCGGCGGGAGGGAAAGATACGCAGTATTTT.

This clonotype appeared many times. The CDR3 loop reads CASSLGPGQGLNSNQPQHF. CDR3 sequence (DNA): TGTGCCAGCAGCTTGGGACCGGGACAGGGCCTTAATAGCAATCAGCCCCAGCATTTT. The chain couples TRBV5-5 to TRBJ1-5; TRBD1 matches at 9 bases. Germline trimming cut 0 bases from V and 0 bases from J; bases unmatched to any gene: 10. This CDR3 comprises 19 residues. CDR1 and CDR2 (germline): SGHKS, YYEKEE (reference sequence).

Turning to this clonotype: This may be a read error: a much more frequent sequence differs by one nucleotide. The chain carries TRBV12-3 or TRBV12-4 and TRBJ2-7; 9 nucleotides align to TRBD2. The trim removed 8 bases at V and 9 bases at J, leaving 11 bases unmatched. The CDR3 extends over 13 amino acids. CDR3 DNA: TGTGCCAGCGGCCCCGTAGCGGGAGCTAGGCAGTACTTC. Its translation: CASGPVAGARQYF.

The table lists this clonotype with many counts. V and J are TRBV12-3 or TRBV12-4 and TRBJ1-2; perhaps TRBD1 as D (5 bases). The CDR3 spans 16 residues. V was clipped by 0 bases and J by 5 bases, with 16 bases between them. The CDR3 spells CASSLALLGQGYGYTF. CDR3 coding DNA: TGTGCCAGCAGTTTAGCTCTACTTGGGCAGGGTTATGGCTACACCTTC.

This clonotype was counted ten times or more. The chain carries TRBV7-6 and TRBJ2-1; maybe TRBD2 (5 bases). V lost 0 bases to trimming and J lost 0 bases, with 12 bases between them. CDR1 and CDR2 from the germline V gene are SGHVS and FNYEAQ. CDR3 length: 17 residues. CDR3 DNA sequence: TGTGCCAGCAGCTTAGCGTTCGGAGGTAGCTCCTACAATGAGCAGTTCTTC. Translating it yields CASSLAFGGSSYNEQFF.

This clonotype has more than one count but fewer than ten. V usage is TRBV10-3 and J usage is TRBJ1-5; D is possibly TRBD1 (6 bases). Looked up from germline, CDR1 is ENHRY and CDR2 is SYGVKD. The ends were cut back, 2 bases at V and 3 bases at J, with 11 bases in the middle. The CDR3 runs 15 residues. CDR3 in DNA: TGTGCCATCAGTGAGGGGGGGCCCGACAATCAGCCCCAGCATTTT. Translation: CAISEGGPDNQPQHF.

The chain couples TRBV4-1 to TRBJ1-3; 7 bases match TRBD1. This CDR3 has 16 amino acids. Trimming removed 4 bases from V and 4 bases from J; junction bases left unmatched: 10. Germline V gene lookup returns CDR1 MGHRA and CDR2 YSYEKL. CDR3 sequence reads: CASSLSSTGSGNTIYF. The CDR3 coding sequence is TGCGCCAGCAGCCTCTCCTCGACAGGGTCCGGAAACACCATATATTTT.

This clonotype came up a few times. The V call is TRBV5-4, the J call TRBJ2-7; TRBD1 might be the D (6 bases). The CDR3 is made up of 14 amino acids. Germline V gene data show CDR1 as SGHNT and CDR2 as YYREEE (reference sequence). With 4 bases removed from V and 0 bases from J, the gap between germline ends came to 11 bases. Here the CDR3 DNA reads TGTGCCAGCAGCGAGCGAGGGGGCTCCTACGAGCAGTACTTC. Translating gives CASSERGGSYEQYF.

This clonotype was observed many times. The chain carries TRBV7-9 and TRBJ1-3, with D unclear. Germline CDR1 is SEHNR and CDR2 is FQNEAQ (reference sequence). The CDR3 contains 16 residues. V was cut by 3 bases and J by 0 bases, with 12 bases left in between. The CDR3 DNA is TGTGCCAGCAGCTTGGCAGGCTCCTACTCTGGAAACACCATATATTTT. Protein sequence: CASSLAGSYSGNTIYF. The variable domain in full, completed from reference TRBV7-9 and TRBJ1-3, reads DTGVSQNPRHKITKRGQNVTFRCDPISEHNRLYWYRQTLGQGPEFLTYFQNEAQLEKSRLLSDRFSAERPKGSFSTLEIQRTEQGDSAMYLCASSLAGSYSGNTIYFGEGSWLTVV.

In its sample, this clonotype was seen a few times. As DNA, the CDR3 is TGTGCCAGCAGTGCCCCTCAGGGGAATCAGCCCCAGCATTTT. This encodes CASSAPQGNQPQHF. This chain joins TRBV28 and TRBJ1-5; TRBD1 is a possible D gene (6 bases). The CDR3 is 14 amino acids. Per the germline V gene, CDR1 is MDHEN and CDR2 is SYDVKM. The ends were cut back, 5 bases at V and 4 bases at J, with 12 bases in the middle.

This clonotype was detected ten times or more. The rearrangement uses TRBV7-8 and TRBJ2-7; D not resolved. This CDR3 region has 15 residues. Germline values: CDR1 SGHVS, CDR2 FQNEAQ. V was trimmed by 0 bases and J by 2 bases, leaving 11 bases between them. CDR3 region: CASSLASGGTYEQYV. The CDR3 DNA is TGTGCCAGCAGCTTAGCGTCAGGTGGTACCTACGAGCAGTACGTC.

This clonotype was detected a few times. The chain carries TRBV20-1 and TRBJ1-3; 7 positions agree with TRBD1. Trimming removed 6 bases from V and 2 bases from J; junction bases left unmatched: 4. This CDR3 comprises 13 residues. CDR1 and CDR2 (germline): DFQATT, SNEGSKA (reference sequence). Written as DNA, the CDR3 is TGCAGTGCGCCGGGACAGCCTGGAAACACCATATATTTT. Its protein product is CSAPGQPGNTIYF.